This entry concerns a single T cell receptor (beta chain). Its antigen remains unidentified. The read comes to an end 3 residues before the CDR3 does, leaving the germline J gene to fill in the end. Germline CDR1 DFQATT, CDR2 SNEGSKA (reference sequence). J gave up 7 bases and V 0 bases, and 4 bases lay outside the gene matches. CDR3 size: 14 residues. The data belong to a study of T cells in women clearing cervical HPV infection. Notes on the study in general: CIN3+ cases had significantly higher TCR richness than controls; evenness did not differ. Cases carried less TRBV6-7 than controls: approximately 0.1% versus 0.16%.

Data came from immunoSEQ multiplex PCR; TCRdb stores just in-frame clones and leaves some out. The sample has tens of thousands of clones; the top ten hold around 1.5%. The clonotype was recovered from a woman aged 18-69 years with a cervical HPV16 infection that either progressed to CIN3+ or cleared (not recorded which). The sample comprised blood buffy coat. This rearrangement joins TRBV20-1 to TRBJ2-4; TRBD1 aligns across 9 bases. CDR3 sequence reads: CSARDLTGGNIQYF. CDR3 DNA (partial): TGCAGTGCTAGAGATTTAACAGGGGGCAACATT.